This T cell receptor (beta chain) was documented in a study of blood T cell repertoires in COVID-19. About the study: The United States, Italy and Spain provided the acute and convalescent COVID-19 samples. Sample material is recorded as cDNA or gDNA derived from T cells, B-cell-depleted T cells, or PBMCs.

As handled by the study authors: Cell counts per sample came from amplifying reference gene primers. Produced via immunoSEQ multiplex PCR; TCRdb's table is partial and in-frame only. The V and J calls and clone size come from that table; D and trimming were worked out from the DNA. In the table there are some 250,000 clones, over 65% of which are singletons. Germline CDR1 reads SEHNR; CDR2 reads FQNEAQ (reference sequence). The CDR3 consists of 15 residues. After removal of 1 base from V and 4 bases from J, the junction contained 3 bases not matched to a gene. This clonotype originated in a woman older than 75 with acute or convalescent COVID-19. The chain has TRBV7-9 and TRBJ2-1; 8 bases map to TRBD2. Input material: peripheral blood. The CDR3 sequence is CASSLGSGTYNEQFF. DNA for the CDR3: TGTGCCAGCAGCTTAGGTAGCGGGACGTACAATGAGCAGTTCTTC.